This TCR beta chain was identified during a study of blood T cell repertoires in COVID-19. At the level of the study: Nucleic acid was either cDNA or gDNA, and it came from T cells, B-cell-depleted T cells, or PBMCs.

Sequencing was performed with immunoSEQ multiplex PCR; in TCRdb, only in-frame clones are kept and a portion is missing. The sample contains 150,000 to 200,000 clones, roughly 80% of which appear only once. CDR3 length: 17 residues. V trimming: 7 bases; J trimming: 1 base; junction bases outside the gene matches: 12. Germline V gives CDR1 WNHNN, CDR2 SYGVQD (reference sequence). The source of this sequence is a man aged 35 to 55 who had recovered from COVID-19. The chain carries TRBV10-1 and TRBJ2-7; 11 bases match TRBD1. The sample was PBMCs or T cells enriched from blood (not recorded which). The CDR3 nucleotides read TGCGCCAGCATCTCCCTCTCGGGACAGGGGGTTTCCTACGAGCAGTACGTC. Translated, it gives CASISLSGQGVSYEQYV.